This TCR beta chain was identified during a study of T cells after yellow fever vaccination. Whole-study results and caveats: A small proportion of clonotypes was detected in both the CD4 and CD8 compartments. Subsequent to the booster, the majority of primary-vaccination clones reappeared (roughly 96% CD4, approximately 90% CD8).

This clonotype was counted between two and nine times. Its cognate antigen is unknown. The TCR cDNA carried a universal primer site and UMIs from 5'RACE template switching. TCRdb reprocessed the 5' RACE reads with MiXCR, giving one entry per CDR3 protein. Altogether a few hundred thousand distinct CDR3 sequences are present, about 8.3% being singletons, with the ten largest covering 17%. Sequenced here: PBMCs, sampled roughly 46 days after the first yellow fever vaccination. The source is a man between 18 and 29 years old who received the YFV17D yellow fever vaccine.

The CDR3 nucleotides are TGTGCCAGCAGCTTGGGGGCGGAGGGGATTGCTTCACCCCTCCACTTT. This translates into CASSLGAEGIASPLHF. J is TRBJ1-6 and V is TRBV5-4, with a possible D match to TRBD1 (5 bases). The length of the CDR3 is 16 residues. V lost 0 bases and J 9 bases, leaving 16 bases between the germline ends. Germline values: CDR1 SGHNT, CDR2 YYREEE (reference sequence).